This TCR beta chain is from a study of T cells in Graves' hyperthyroidism and ophthalmopathy. This clonotype was seen only a few times. V trimming: 0 bases; J trimming: 5 bases; junction bases outside the gene matches: 5. The CDR3 is 14 residues long. CDR1 is SGDLS, CDR2 YYNGEE, per germline. The source material, RNA transcripts, was used to amplify TCR beta CDR3 regions. HTBI primers drove first-round RT-PCR of the TCR CDR3. TCRdb recomputed calls from the multiplex PCR reads with MiXCR, one row per CDR3 protein. The repertoire holds 550,000 to 650,000 distinct CDR3 sequences, with approximately 14% as singletons.

The clonotype was recovered from a young woman with Graves' hyperthyroidism that later progressed to Graves' ophthalmopathy. Sequenced: blood. The V and J genes are TRBV9 and TRBJ2-7, with 7 bases lining up with TRBD2. Here the CDR3 reads CASSVGGGVHEQYF. The CDR3 nucleotides read TGTGCCAGCAGCGTAGGGGGGGGGGTCCACGAGCAGTACTTC.